This TCR beta chain was retrieved from a study of blood T cell repertoires in COVID-19. Looking at the study overall: Specimens from acute and convalescent COVID-19 originated in the United States, Italy and Spain. T cells, B-cell-depleted T cells, or PBMCs supplied cDNA or gDNA.

In Seattle, patients joined the study during active infection and were tracked longitudinally. This clone was seen only a few times. CDR1 is LNHDA and CDR2 is SQIVND in the germline V gene (reference sequence). The CDR3 loop spans 14 amino acids. Between the trimmed V and J ends, which lost 7 bases and 6 bases, there was a span of 13 bases. Per the original methods: Nucleated cell counts were estimated from reference gene primer amplification. Clones were read by immunoSEQ multiplex PCR, and TCRdb kept only the in-frame ones, dropping some. The DNA was the basis for D and trimming; V, J and clone size are from that table. This sample has 350,000 or so clones, with more than 70% found just once.

This TCR was recovered from a woman aged 55-69 years with COVID-19, enrolled during active disease. V and J are TRBV19 and TRBJ1-6; D might be TRBD1 (6 bases). Material for sequencing was peripheral blood. CDR3 in amino acids: CASTITGINSPLHF. CDR3 in DNA: TGTGCCAGTACTATTACAGGGATTAATTCACCCCTCCACTTT. The full variable domain, in which reference TRBV19 and TRBJ1-6 provide the parts outside the CDR3, is DGGITQSPKYLFRKEGQNVTLSCEQNLNHDAMYWYRQDPGQGLRLIYYSQIVNDFQKGDIAEGYSVSREKKESFPLTVTSAQKNPTAFYLCASTITGINSPLHFGNGTRLTVT.